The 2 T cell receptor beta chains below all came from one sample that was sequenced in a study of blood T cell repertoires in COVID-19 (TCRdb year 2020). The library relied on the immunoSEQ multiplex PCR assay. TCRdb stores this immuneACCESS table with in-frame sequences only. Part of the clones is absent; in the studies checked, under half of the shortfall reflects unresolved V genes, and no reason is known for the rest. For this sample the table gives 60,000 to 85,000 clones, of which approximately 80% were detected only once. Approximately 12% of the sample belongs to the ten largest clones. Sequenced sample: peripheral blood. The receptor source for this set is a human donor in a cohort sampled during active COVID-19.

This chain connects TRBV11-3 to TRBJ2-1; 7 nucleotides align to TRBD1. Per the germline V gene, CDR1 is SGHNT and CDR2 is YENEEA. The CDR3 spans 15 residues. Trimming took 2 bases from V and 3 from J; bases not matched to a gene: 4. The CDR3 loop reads CASSLRAGGYNEQFF. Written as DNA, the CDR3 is TGTGCCAGCAGCTTAAGGGCAGGGGGCTACAATGAGCAGTTCTTC. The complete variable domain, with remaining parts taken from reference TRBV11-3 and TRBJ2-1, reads EAGVVQSPRYKIIEKKQPVAFWCNPISGHNTLYWYLQNLGQGPELLIRYENEEAVDDSQLPKDRFSAERLKGVDSTLKIQPAELGDSAVYLCASSLRAGGYNEQFFGPGTRLTVL.

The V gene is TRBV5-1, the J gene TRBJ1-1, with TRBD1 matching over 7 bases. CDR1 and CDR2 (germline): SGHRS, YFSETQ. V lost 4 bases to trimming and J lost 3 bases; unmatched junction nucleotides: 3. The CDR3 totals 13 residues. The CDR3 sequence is CASSLGQDTEAFF. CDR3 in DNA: TGCGCCAGCAGCCTCGGACAGGACACTGAAGCTTTCTTT.